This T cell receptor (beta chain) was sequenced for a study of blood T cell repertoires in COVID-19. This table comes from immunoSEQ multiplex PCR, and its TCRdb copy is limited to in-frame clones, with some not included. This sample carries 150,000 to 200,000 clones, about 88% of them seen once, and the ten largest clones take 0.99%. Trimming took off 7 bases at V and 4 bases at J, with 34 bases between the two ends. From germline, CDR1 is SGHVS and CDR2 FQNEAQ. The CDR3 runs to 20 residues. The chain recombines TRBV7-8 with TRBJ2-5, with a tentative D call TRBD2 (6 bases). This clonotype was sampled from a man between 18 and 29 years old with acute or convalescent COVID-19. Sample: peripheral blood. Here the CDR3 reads CASTSEGLLLRGARGETQYF. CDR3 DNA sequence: TGTGCCAGCACCTCGGAGGGGTTATTGTTAAGAGGGGCCCGTGGAGAGACCCAGTACTTC. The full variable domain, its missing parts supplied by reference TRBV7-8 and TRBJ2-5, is GAGVSQSPRYKVAKRGQDVALRCDPISGHVSLFWYQQALGQGPEFLTYFQNEAQLDKSGLPSDRFFAERPEGSVSTLKIQRTQQEDSAVYLCASTSEGLLLRGARGETQYFGPGTRLLVL.